These 31 T cell receptor beta chains were sequenced from one sample in a study of T cells after yellow fever vaccination. TCRdb passed the 5' RACE reads through MiXCR, listing each CDR3 protein once. There are 280,000 or so distinct CDR3 sequences in the sample; 8.7% occur only once, and 3% to 3.5% lies in the top ten. This specimen was CD4+ T cells sorted from PBMCs, taken 5 days after the yellow fever booster vaccination. The source of these receptors is a man younger than 35 who received the YFV17D yellow fever vaccine.

The chain uses TRBV5-4 and TRBJ1-4, with TRBD1 as a possible D gene (5 bases). From germline, CDR1 is SGHNT and CDR2 YYREEE (reference sequence). Trimming removed 4 bases from V and 15 bases from J, with 16 bases in between. The CDR3 totals 12 residues. This CDR3 reads CASSVDSGGVFF. The CDR3 bases are TGTGCCAGCAGCGTAGACAGCGGGGGGGTGTTTTTT.

This clonotype appeared a few times. The rearrangement uses TRBV5-1 and TRBJ2-5; tentative D call: TRBD1 (6 bases). V was clipped by 4 bases and J by 5 bases, with 12 bases between them. Germline CDR1 SGHRS, CDR2 YFSETQ. The CDR3 has 13 amino acids. CDR3 sequence reads: CASSQQGLETQYF. The CDR3 DNA reads as TGCGCCAGCAGCCAACAGGGTTTGGAGACCCAGTACTTC.

The rearrangement joins TRBV6-8 to TRBJ2-5; D is tentatively TRBD1 or TRBD2 (5 bases each). The CDR3 consists of 13 residues. In germline, CDR1 is MNHGY, CDR2 SAAAGT. V lost 9 bases and J lost 4, with 15 bases in between. The CDR3 loop is CARDNRDGETQYF. The CDR3 nucleotides read TGTGCCAGGGACAACCGGGACGGAGAGACCCAGTACTTC.

V is TRBV7-2 and J is TRBJ2-7; D unclear. The CDR3 consists of 13 residues. Trimming removed 1 base from V and 4 bases from J, with 8 bases in between. Germline V lookup: CDR1 SGHTA, CDR2 FQGNSA. The CDR3 DNA is TGTGCCAGCAGCTTAGGGGCAAAGTACGAGCAGTACTTC. Translated: CASSLGAKYEQYF. Full variable domain (remainder filled in from reference TRBV7-2 and TRBJ2-7): GAGVSQSPSNKVTEKGKDVELRCDPISGHTALYWYRQSLGQGLEFLIYFQGNSAPDKSGLPSDRFSAERTGGSVSTLTIQRTQQEDSAVYLCASSLGAKYEQYFGPGTRLTVT.

The CDR3 DNA reads as TGTGCCAGCAGTTACCCCGGACAGGGGACGGCGGGGGAGCTGTTTTTT. It yields the protein CASSYPGQGTAGELFF. V gene TRBV6-6 combines with J gene TRBJ2-2; TRBD1 matches 9 bases. This CDR3 region has 16 residues. Germline V gene data show CDR1 as MNHNY and CDR2 as SVGAGI (reference sequence). V trimming: 2 bases; J trimming: 8 bases; junction bases outside the gene matches: 9.

The chain has TRBV6-2 or TRBV6-3 and TRBJ1-2, with a tentative D call TRBD1 (5 bases). The V end lost 3 bases, the J end lost 7 bases, and 15 bases lay between the germline ends. This CDR3 contains 14 residues. Germline V gene sequence: CDR1 MNHEY, CDR2 SVGEGT. CDR3 residues: CASSYPSGNGGYTF. The CDR3 DNA is TGTGCCAGCAGTTATCCGTCAGGGAATGGTGGCTACACCTTC.

The V gene is TRBV24-1, the J gene TRBJ2-1; 7 bases match TRBD1. CDR1 and CDR2 (germline): KGHDR, SFDVKD. V lost 4 bases, J lost 1 base, and 6 bases stayed unmatched. The CDR3 is 16 residues long. The DNA for the CDR3 is TGTGCCACCAGTGAACTCGGGACAGCATCCTACAATGAGCAGTTCTTC. Its protein is CATSELGTASYNEQFF.

In this sample, this clonotype turned up a few times. The chain uses TRBV2 and TRBJ2-5, with 8 bases identical to TRBD2. Germline V gene data show CDR1 as SNHLY and CDR2 as FYNNEI. The CDR3 contains 14 residues. With 7 bases clipped from V and 2 bases from J, the junction kept 6 bases outside the gene matches. The CDR3 here is CASKEVAGQETQYF. The CDR3 bases are TGTGCCAGCAAGGAGGTAGCGGGGCAAGAGACCCAGTACTTC.

This clonotype turned up a few times. The chain has TRBV11-2 and TRBJ2-5, with D perhaps assigned TRBD1 or TRBD2 (6 bases each). This CDR3 contains 15 residues. The V gene's germline CDR1 is SGHAT and CDR2 FQNNGV. V lost 4 bases, J lost 4 bases, and 16 bases lay in between. The CDR3 is CASSYGGGPSETQYF. CDR3 DNA: TGTGCCAGCAGCTACGGAGGGGGGCCCTCAGAGACCCAGTACTTC.

To note about this clonotype: At one of its ends the junction is not consistent with the germline gene, which may arise from a read error. The chain has TRBV6-1 and TRBJ2-1; 7 bases are shared with TRBD1. Germline values: CDR1 MNHNS, CDR2 SASEGT. There are 14 residues in the CDR3. CDR3 in DNA: TGTGCCAGCGGTGAGACAGGGTTTAGTAATGAGCAGTTCTTC. It codes for CASGETGFSNEQFF.

This chain links TRBV29-1 with TRBJ2-7; D may correspond to TRBD1 or TRBD2 (6 bases each). V was clipped by 7 bases and J by 5 bases, with 15 bases between them. This CDR3 spans 12 amino acids. In germline, CDR1 is SQVTM, CDR2 ANQGSEA. The CDR3 DNA follows: TGCAGCGCCGCACAGGGAGGTAACGAGCAGTACTTC. This sequence encodes CSAAQGGNEQYF.

This clonotype was picked up many times. The chain combines TRBV5-1 with TRBJ1-1; D possibly corresponds to TRBD1 (5 bases). The CDR3 extends over 15 amino acids. Trimming removed 0 bases from V and 1 base from J, with 10 bases in between. Germline CDR1 and CDR2: SGHRS and YFSETQ. The CDR3 sequence: CASSLAIGANTEAFF. For the CDR3, the DNA is TGCGCCAGCAGCTTGGCGATCGGGGCGAACACTGAAGCTTTCTTT.

This clonotype was counted once. This rearrangement joins TRBV7-9 to TRBJ2-1; D is possibly TRBD1 (5 bases). The CDR3 length is 13 residues. V lost 3 bases, J lost 7 bases, and 10 bases lay in between. Looked up from germline, CDR1 is SEHNR and CDR2 is FQNEAQ (reference sequence). The CDR3 sequence is CASSLTVVNEQFF. The CDR3 DNA is TGTGCCAGCAGCTTGACAGTGGTTAATGAGCAGTTCTTC.

This chain links TRBV18 with TRBJ1-4, with D uncertain. The V end lost 1 base, the J end lost 1 base, and 7 bases lay between the germline ends. The CDR3 sequence is 15 residues long. Germline lookup yields CDR1 KGHSH and CDR2 LQKENI. Here the CDR3 reads CASSPQGVTNEKLFF. Here the CDR3 DNA reads TGTGCCAGCTCACCACAAGGTGTAACTAATGAAAAACTGTTTTTT.

The table lists this clonotype with a few counts. V gene TRBV7-9 combines with J gene TRBJ2-5; D is unresolved. The CDR3 has 16 residues. CDR1 is SEHNR, CDR2 FQNEAQ, per germline (reference sequence). V shed 5 bases and J shed 5 bases, with 21 bases lying between them. The CDR3 sequence is CASSPPGRTKGETQYF. CDR3 DNA sequence: TGTGCCAGCAGCCCCCCCGGACGGACGAAAGGGGAGACCCAGTACTTC.

This clonotype came up many times. This rearrangement joins TRBV4-3 to TRBJ1-4; possible D gene TRBD1, 6 bases. Germline V gene sequence: CDR1 LGHNA, CDR2 YSLEER. V was cut by 1 base and J by 8 bases, with 11 bases left in between. The CDR3 consists of 14 residues. The chain's CDR3 is CASSQGGPAEKLFF. The CDR3 DNA reads TGCGCCAGCAGCCAAGGGGGGCCGGCCGAAAAACTGTTTTTT.

J is TRBJ1-6 and V is TRBV12-3 or TRBV12-4; 10 bases fit TRBD1. This CDR3 spans 15 amino acids. Trimming cost V 5 bases and J 10 bases; bases outside gene matches: 8. The CDR3 DNA follows: TGTGCCAGCAGTGGCCCGGACAGGGGGACATCACCCCTCCACTTT. It specifies CASSGPDRGTSPLHF.

This chain joins TRBV6-5 and TRBJ1-5; D is possibly TRBD1 (5 bases). The CDR3 is 14 amino acids. Trimming stripped 1 base from V and 5 bases from J, with 9 bases between. Germline lookup yields CDR1 MNHEY and CDR2 SVGAGI. The chain's CDR3 is CASSYFGADQPQHF. The CDR3, as DNA: TGTGCCAGCAGTTACTTCGGGGCTGATCAGCCCCAGCATTTT.

This clonotype was observed a few times. The genes are TRBV7-9 and TRBJ1-1, with unresolved D. Looked up from germline, CDR1 is SEHNR and CDR2 is FQNEAQ (reference sequence). The CDR3 spans 16 residues. Trimming stripped 5 bases from V and 5 bases from J, with 21 bases between. The CDR3 bases are TGTGCCAGCAGCGCAGTGAGTGGGTTCTTGCGGACTGAAGCTTTCTTT. Its protein product is CASSAVSGFLRTEAFF.

This clonotype was picked up many times. The chain joins TRBV5-1 to TRBJ2-2, with D unclear. Germline-derived CDR1 and CDR2 are SGHRS and YFSETQ. The ends were cut back, 7 bases at V and 5 bases at J, with 6 bases in the middle. This CDR3 has 11 amino acids. CDR3 DNA sequence: TGCGCCAGCTCCCGGACCGGGGAGCTGTTTTTT. Translating gives CASSRTGELFF.

The CDR3 region has the DNA TGTGCCAGCAGTTACCTCCCCAGGGACAGGGGGCATGAGCAGTTCTTC. Its translation is CASSYLPRDRGHEQFF. This chain joins TRBV6-5 and TRBJ2-1; 12 bases fit TRBD1. V gave up 2 bases and J gave up 8 bases; unmatched junction bases: 7. This CDR3 has 16 amino acids. CDR1 and CDR2 (germline): MNHEY, SVGAGI.

This sequence joins TRBV9 and TRBJ2-7, with D tentatively TRBD1 (6 bases). Trimming left V 0 bases short and J 1 base short, with 8 bases between. This CDR3 has 14 residues. Germline V CDR1 and CDR2: SGDLS, YYNGEE. CDR3 in DNA: TGTGCCAGCAGCGTAGCCGGACAGTCCTACGAGCAGTACTTC. It encodes CASSVAGQSYEQYF.

This clonotype turned up a few times. Written as DNA, the CDR3 is TGCAGCGTTGCAAGTAGACTCGTAGCAGATACGCAGTATTTT. It specifies CSVASRLVADTQYF. The chain links TRBV29-1 to TRBJ2-3; D is unclear. Deletions cut 4 bases from V and 4 bases from J, with 15 bases between. Looked up from germline, CDR1 is SQVTM and CDR2 is ANQGSEA. CDR3 size: 14 residues.

This clonotype was counted a few times. The J gene is TRBJ2-4, the V gene TRBV5-1; the D is unclear. Germline CDR1 SGHRS, CDR2 YFSETQ. Trimming took off 0 bases at V and 8 bases at J, with 9 bases between the two ends. CDR3 length: 13 residues. The CDR3 DNA follows: TGCGCCAGCAGCTTGGGGCAGTGGGACATTCAGTACTTC. This encodes CASSLGQWDIQYF.

The rearrangement uses TRBV5-1 and TRBJ2-7, with 7 bases lining up with TRBD2. Germline trimming cut 5 bases from V and 5 bases from J; bases unmatched to any gene: 10. From germline, CDR1 is SGHRS and CDR2 YFSETQ. This CDR3 spans 14 amino acids. CDR3 residues: CASRSGAGKDEQYV. The CDR3 DNA reads as TGCGCCAGCAGGAGCGGGGCAGGGAAGGACGAGCAGTACGTC.

In its sample, this clonotype was seen a few times. The CDR3 loop is CASSPPPGASNEKLFF. DNA for the CDR3: TGTGCCAGCTCACCGCCCCCGGGGGCCTCAAATGAAAAACTGTTTTTT. V and J are TRBV18 and TRBJ1-4; perhaps TRBD1 as D (6 bases). Germline lookup yields CDR1 KGHSH and CDR2 LQKENI. Trimming stripped 3 bases from V and 5 bases from J, with 16 bases between. The CDR3 length is 16 residues.

V usage is TRBV10-3 and J usage is TRBJ2-1; perhaps TRBD1 as D (5 bases). This CDR3 is 14 amino acids long. Germline V gene lookup returns CDR1 ENHRY and CDR2 SYGVKD. Trimming shortened V by 4 bases and J by 4 bases, and 11 bases separated the two germline ends. The CDR3, as DNA: TGTGCCATCAGTGGGCTCAGGGCTTACAATGAGCAGTTCTTC. This gives the protein CAISGLRAYNEQFF.

There are a few counts of this clonotype. The genes are TRBV4-3 and TRBJ1-1; 11 bases are a match to TRBD1. The length of the CDR3 is 17 residues. Germline CDR1 reads LGHNA; CDR2 reads YSLEER. The V and J ends lost 4 bases and 0 bases, in that order; junction bases with no gene match: 7. The CDR3 loop is CASSRIRTGGLNTEAFF. In nucleotides, the CDR3 is TGCGCCAGCAGCCGAATAAGGACAGGGGGCCTGAACACTGAAGCTTTCTTT.

This clonotype was seen only a few times. The V call is TRBV5-1, the J call TRBJ2-4; possibly TRBD1 or TRBD2 for D (5 bases each). Germline V gene data show CDR1 as SGHRS and CDR2 as YFSETQ. The V end lost 4 bases, the J end lost 7 bases, and 12 bases lay between the germline ends. This CDR3 has 13 amino acids. CDR3 in amino acids: CASSRDHTNIQYF. CDR3 nucleotide sequence: TGCGCCAGCAGCCGGGACCATACTAACATTCAGTACTTC.

The table lists this clonotype with many counts. The V gene is TRBV6-5, the J gene TRBJ2-7; D is undetermined. Germline V gene lookup returns CDR1 MNHEY and CDR2 SVGAGI. Trimming pared 2 bases from V and 2 bases from J, leaving 10 bases between. The CDR3 totals 14 residues. The DNA of the CDR3 is TGTGCCAGCAGTTACCAGGAGTTAGCCTACGAGCAGTACTTC. This codes for CASSYQELAYEQYF.

This clonotype was detected only a few times. The genes are TRBV18 and TRBJ2-1; 10 bases map to TRBD2. Germline-derived CDR1 and CDR2 are KGHSH and LQKENI. The CDR3 is made up of 18 amino acids. With 6 bases clipped from V and 5 bases from J, the junction kept 16 bases outside the gene matches. The CDR3 loop is CASSIRPPGTSVHNEQFF. The CDR3, as DNA: TGTGCCAGCTCCATAAGGCCACCCGGGACTAGCGTCCACAATGAGCAGTTCTTC.